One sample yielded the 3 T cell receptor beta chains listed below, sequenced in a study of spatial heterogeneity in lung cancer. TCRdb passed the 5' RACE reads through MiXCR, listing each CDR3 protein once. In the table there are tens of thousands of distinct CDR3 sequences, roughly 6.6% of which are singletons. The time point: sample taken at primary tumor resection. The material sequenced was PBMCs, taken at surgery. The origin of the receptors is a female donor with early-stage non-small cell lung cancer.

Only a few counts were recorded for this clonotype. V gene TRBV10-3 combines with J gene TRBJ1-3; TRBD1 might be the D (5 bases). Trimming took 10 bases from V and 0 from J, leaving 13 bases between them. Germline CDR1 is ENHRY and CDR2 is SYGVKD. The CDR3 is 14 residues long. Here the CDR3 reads CATSGTLSGNTIYF. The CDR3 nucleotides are TGTGCCACCTCGGGGACCCTCTCTGGAAACACCATATATTTT.

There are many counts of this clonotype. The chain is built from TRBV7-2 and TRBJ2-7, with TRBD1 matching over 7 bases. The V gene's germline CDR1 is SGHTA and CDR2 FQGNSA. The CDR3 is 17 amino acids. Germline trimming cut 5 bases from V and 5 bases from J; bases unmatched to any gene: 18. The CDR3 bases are TGTGCCAGCAGCCTGTCGGTTGACAGGGTTCATTGGGACGAGCAGTACGTC. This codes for CASSLSVDRVHWDEQYV.

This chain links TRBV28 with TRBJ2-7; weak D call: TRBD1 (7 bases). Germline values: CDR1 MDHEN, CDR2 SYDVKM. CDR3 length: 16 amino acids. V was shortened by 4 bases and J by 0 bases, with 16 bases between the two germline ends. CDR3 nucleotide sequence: TGTGCCAGCAGTTATGCGGGGACAGCTCTCTCCTACGAGCAGTACTTC. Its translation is CASSYAGTALSYEQYF.